The present TCR beta chain was sequenced within a study of cytomegalovirus exposure and HLA in healthy donors. Both 60 Vbeta primers and 13 Jbeta primers went into the PCR. Authors' methods: Roughly 83 million unique TCR beta chains, roughly 11 million of them shared, were counted by a later analysis. The data were produced by immunoSEQ multiplex PCR, yet TCRdb's version contains in-frame clones alone and is incomplete. From that table come the V and J calls and clone size; the DNA was used to work out D and trimming. The table has roughly 100,000 clones, around two thirds seen once. Findings of the study overall: As was reported, the classifier diagnosed cytomegalovirus status with high specificity and sensitivity. It is likely that the observed cluster of highly shared sequence variants was a sequencing artifact.

In regard to this clone: The antigen is not known.

The V gene's germline CDR1 is SGHDT and CDR2 YYEEEE. The CDR3 contains 17 residues. V dropped 0 bases and J dropped 7; count of bases not matched to a gene: 10. The gene calls are TRBV5-6 and TRBJ2-1; 10 nucleotides align to TRBD2. The sequence was collected from a woman aged 50 to 60 in good health and CMV-seronegative. The specimen was PBMCs. The CDR3 loop is CASSLGLAGEKENEQFF. CDR3 sequence (DNA): TGTGCCAGCAGCTTGGGGCTAGCGGGAGAAAAGGAGAATGAGCAGTTCTTC.